These 24 T cell receptor beta chains share one sample of origin, sequenced in a study of cytomegalovirus exposure and HLA in healthy donors. Profiling relied on immunoSEQ multiplex PCR, and the TCRdb table lists in-frame clones only, not all of them. The sample records roughly 180,000 clones, more than 75% being singletons. The sample was PBMCs. These receptors were obtained from a man between 18 and 35 years old in good health and CMV-seropositive.

This clone was picked up one time. J is TRBJ2-7 and V is TRBV7-2, with no clear D. There are 14 residues in the CDR3. Looked up from germline, CDR1 is SGHTA and CDR2 is FQGNSA. Trimming removed 5 bases from V and 3 bases from J, with 14 bases in between. This CDR3 is CASSIGQASYEQYF. CDR3 nucleotide sequence: TGTGCCAGCAGCATCGGCCAGGCGAGCTACGAGCAGTACTTC.

The V gene is TRBV5-5, the J gene TRBJ2-2; TRBD1 agrees at 8 bases. The CDR3 totals 15 residues. J lost 3 bases, V lost 4 bases, and 5 bases had no gene match. Germline values: CDR1 SGHKS, CDR2 YYEKEE (reference sequence). CDR3 residues: CASSLGQAYTGELFF. CDR3 in DNA: TGTGCCAGCAGCCTGGGACAGGCCTACACCGGGGAGCTGTTTTTT. The whole variable domain, remainder taken from reference TRBV5-5 and TRBJ2-2, is DAGVTQSPTHLIKTRGQQVTLRCSPISGHKSVSWYQQVLGQGPQFIFQYYEKEERGRGNFPDRFSARQFPNYSSELNVNALLLGDSALYLCASSLGQAYTGELFFGEGSRLTVL.

V usage is TRBV19 and J usage is TRBJ1-1; D possibly corresponds to TRBD1 (5 bases). The germline V and J ends were trimmed by 6 bases and 1 base, with 9 bases remaining between them. This CDR3 region has 13 residues. Germline V gives CDR1 LNHDA, CDR2 SQIVND (reference sequence). CDR3 DNA: TGTGCCAGTAGCTTCGACAGGAACACTGAAGCTTTCTTT. It is translated as CASSFDRNTEAFF.

The chain couples TRBV2 to TRBJ2-7, with a weak D call TRBD2 (5 bases). The CDR3 length is 15 residues. Germline V lookup: CDR1 SNHLY, CDR2 FYNNEI. V was trimmed by 6 bases and J by 0 bases, leaving 15 bases between them. This CDR3 reads CASRSRRPISYEQYF. CDR3 in DNA: TGTGCCAGCAGGTCAAGGAGGCCCATCTCCTACGAGCAGTACTTC.

This rearrangement joins TRBV11-1 to TRBJ2-7; the match to TRBD2 covers 13 bases. CDR1 and CDR2 (germline): SGHAT, FQDESV (reference sequence). The CDR3 runs to 15 residues. Trimming cost V 4 bases and J 3 bases; bases outside gene matches: 3. CDR3: CASSWTSGSDYEQYF. CDR3 coding DNA: TGTGCCAGCAGCTGGACTAGCGGGAGTGACTACGAGCAGTACTTC.

The chain has TRBV27 and TRBJ1-1; 9 nucleotides agree with TRBD1. Per germline, CDR1 MNHEY and CDR2 SMNVEV (reference sequence). The CDR3 contains 12 residues. Germline trimming cut 6 bases from V and 5 bases from J; bases unmatched to any gene: 1. This chain's CDR3 is CASRQGATEAFF. The CDR3 coding sequence is TGTGCCAGCAGACAGGGGGCGACTGAAGCTTTCTTT.

The chain is built from TRBV7-2 and TRBJ1-1; D gene ambiguous. Germline CDR1 and CDR2: SGHTA and FQGNSA. This CDR3 spans 14 amino acids. V shed 0 bases and J shed 6 bases, with 11 bases lying between them. This CDR3 reads CASSLARQAPEAFF. In nucleotides, the CDR3 is TGTGCCAGCAGCTTAGCTCGGCAGGCCCCTGAAGCTTTCTTT.

The chain carries TRBV6-6 and TRBJ1-2; 9 bases match TRBD1. The J segment lost 4 bases and the V segment lost 2 bases, leaving 5 bases of the junction unmatched. CDR3 size: 15 residues. The germline V gene has CDR1 MNHNY and CDR2 SVGAGI (reference sequence). The CDR3 spells CASSYSDRGGYGYTF. The CDR3 DNA reads as TGTGCCAGCAGTTACAGCGACAGGGGGGGCTATGGCTACACCTTC.

The chain recombines TRBV5-1 with TRBJ2-2; 9 nucleotides align to TRBD1. In germline, CDR1 is SGHRS, CDR2 YFSETQ. The CDR3 loop spans 17 amino acids. Unmatched junction bases numbered 10, after V lost 3 bases and J lost 4 bases. The CDR3 loop is CASSSIQGARGTGELFF. DNA for the CDR3: TGCGCCAGCAGCTCCATACAGGGGGCGCGGGGCACCGGGGAGCTGTTTTTT.

The V call is TRBV15, the J call TRBJ2-7, with TRBD2 identical over 11 bases. Unmatched junction bases numbered 8, after V lost 0 bases and J lost 4 bases. CDR1 and CDR2 (germline): LNHNV, YYDKDF (reference sequence). CDR3 length: 17 amino acids. DNA of the CDR3: TGTGCCACCAGCAGAGATATACTAGCGGGGGAAGGGTACGAGCAGTACTTC. Amino acids: CATSRDILAGEGYEQYF.

This clone was detected once. This chain connects TRBV6-6 to TRBJ2-7; 9 bases align to TRBD1. Germline lookup yields CDR1 MNHNY and CDR2 SVGAGI (reference sequence). V shed 6 bases, J shed 2 bases, and the junction held 8 bases outside the gene matches. The CDR3 is made up of 15 amino acids. CDR3 region: CASSFSTGGTYEQYF. The CDR3 nucleotides read TGTGCCAGCAGCTTTTCGACAGGGGGGACCTACGAGCAGTACTTC.

V is TRBV19 and J is TRBJ1-2; tentatively, D is TRBD1 (5 bases). The germline gives CDR1 LNHDA, CDR2 SQIVND (reference sequence). Trimming removed 5 bases at V and 7 bases at J, with 14 bases between. The CDR3 totals 13 residues. The CDR3, as DNA: TGTGCCAGTAGTCTGGGGCCCGGCGGTGGCTACACCTTC. It translates to CASSLGPGGGYTF.

The genes are TRBV7-7 and TRBJ2-5; 9 bases are a match to TRBD1. This CDR3 is built from 15 residues. Germline trimming cut 5 bases from V and 5 bases from J; bases unmatched to any gene: 9. The germline V gene has CDR1 SSHAT and CDR2 FNYEAQ (reference sequence). CDR3 in DNA: TGTGCCAGCAGCCCTAGGGGACAGGGTGGGGAGACCCAGTACTTC. The encoded protein is CASSPRGQGGETQYF.

The chain links TRBV6-1 to TRBJ2-7; no definite D call. The germline gives CDR1 MNHNS, CDR2 SASEGT. This CDR3 has 13 residues. Trimming cost V 6 bases and J 6 bases, with 15 bases left between them. The CDR3 DNA follows: TGTGCCAGCAGCCCCCACTCCCCAAGCGAGCAGTACTTC. It encodes CASSPHSPSEQYF.

V is TRBV4-3 and J is TRBJ1-2; 8 bases match TRBD1. Germline CDR1 LGHNA, CDR2 YSLEER. The length of the CDR3 is 15 residues. The trim removed 0 bases at V and 8 bases at J, leaving 8 bases unmatched. The CDR3 bases are TGCGCCAGCAGCCAAGATCAGGGGGCGTATAGGGGCTACACCTTC. Amino acids: CASSQDQGAYRGYTF.

The J gene is TRBJ2-7, the V gene TRBV5-1; D possibly corresponds to TRBD1 (6 bases). CDR1 and CDR2 (germline): SGHRS, YFSETQ. The CDR3 sequence is 16 residues long. The V end was cut by 0 bases, the J end by 0 bases, with 13 bases between. The CDR3 is CASSLAAGVTSYEQYF. The CDR3 DNA is TGCGCCAGCAGCTTGGCGGCAGGGGTCACCTCCTACGAGCAGTACTTC.

The V and J genes are TRBV4-1 and TRBJ2-2; 7 bases agree with TRBD1. After removal of 6 bases from V and 4 bases from J, the junction contained 5 bases not matched to a gene. Germline V CDR1 and CDR2: MGHRA, YSYEKL. The CDR3 has 14 amino acids. Here the CDR3 reads CASRVPGGTGELFF. The CDR3 DNA sequence: TGCGCCAGCAGAGTACCAGGGGGCACCGGGGAGCTGTTTTTT.

V and J are TRBV25-1 and TRBJ2-2; D is unclear. CDR1 is MGHDK, CDR2 SYGVNS, per germline. CDR3 size: 13 residues. V dropped 6 bases and J dropped 4 bases, with 9 bases sitting between them. In DNA form, the CDR3 reads TGTGCCAGCAGCGAAATACTCACCGGGGAGCTGTTTTTT. Protein: CASSEILTGELFF.

The chain uses TRBV19 and TRBJ1-1; D not certain. V dropped 6 bases and J dropped 6 bases, with 20 bases sitting between them. Germline CDR1 reads LNHDA; CDR2 reads SQIVND (reference sequence). This CDR3 spans 15 amino acids. CDR3 in amino acids: CASSSFRGREAEAFF. In DNA, the CDR3 is TGTGCCAGTAGCTCCTTCCGAGGGCGGGAGGCTGAAGCTTTCTTT.

The chain uses TRBV5-1 and TRBJ2-7; 13 bases agree with TRBD2. This CDR3 is built from 16 residues. Germline V gene data show CDR1 as SGHRS and CDR2 as YFSETQ. The ends lost 4 bases at V and 0 bases at J; junction bases unmatched: 4. The CDR3 reads CASSPRTSGSSYEQYF. The CDR3 bases are TGCGCCAGCAGCCCCAGGACTAGCGGGAGCTCCTACGAGCAGTACTTC.

This chain connects TRBV13 to TRBJ2-3; TRBD1 aligns across 10 bases. This CDR3 region has 17 residues. V lost 2 bases, J lost 4 bases, and 9 bases stayed unmatched. Germline CDR1 PRHDT, CDR2 FYEKMQ (reference sequence). In nucleotides, the CDR3 is TGTGCCAGCAGCTTACACCGGGACAGGGGCCCGGCAGATACGCAGTATTTT. It codes for CASSLHRDRGPADTQYF.

The genes are TRBV27 and TRBJ2-7; 7 nucleotides line up with TRBD1. The CDR3 totals 14 residues. From germline, CDR1 is MNHEY and CDR2 SMNVEV (reference sequence). Germline trimming cut 2 bases from V and 6 bases from J; bases unmatched to any gene: 7. CDR3 in amino acids: CASSLQGVSSEQYF. CDR3 sequence (DNA): TGTGCCAGCAGTTTACAGGGGGTTTCTTCCGAGCAGTACTTC.

V gene TRBV9 combines with J gene TRBJ2-3; D might be TRBD2 (6 bases). The V gene's germline CDR1 is SGDLS and CDR2 YYNGEE. V lost 4 bases, J lost 2 bases, and 17 bases lay in between. The CDR3 is 16 residues long. The CDR3 here is CASSPTPGGSTDTQYF. In DNA, the CDR3 is TGTGCCAGCAGCCCTACCCCCGGGGGATCCACAGATACGCAGTATTTT.

The chain has TRBV29-1 and TRBJ1-1; TRBD1 agrees at 7 bases. Germline V gives CDR1 SQVTM, CDR2 ANQGSEA. The V and J ends lost 4 bases and 3 bases, in that order; junction bases with no gene match: 14. This CDR3 has 16 amino acids. CDR3 sequence (DNA): TGCAGCGTTGGCCATCCCCTGGACAGGTCGTACACTGAAGCTTTCTTT. As protein: CSVGHPLDRSYTEAFF.